Following are 7 T cell receptor beta chains from one sample sequenced in a study of OX40 agonist ivuxolimab in advanced cancers. Clones were read by immunoSEQ multiplex PCR, and TCRdb kept only the in-frame ones, dropping some. The data contain tens of thousands of clones, more than 70% of them seen just once; the ten biggest clones take up around 2.3%. Here the sequenced sample was CD4+ or CD8+ T cells sorted from blood, taken in a trial of the OX40 agonist ivuxolimab. These receptors originate from an adult with an advanced solid tumor such as melanoma, head and neck, liver or kidney cancer.

This clone occurred a few times. The V call is TRBV4-3, the J call TRBJ2-3, with TRBD2 matching 15 bases. Germline V CDR1 and CDR2: LGHNA, YSLEER. Trimming took 4 bases from V and 2 from J; bases not matched to a gene: 4. This CDR3 comprises 17 residues. The DNA for the CDR3 is TGCGCCAGCAGCCGGGGGACTAGCGGGGGGAACACAGATACGCAGTATTTT. As protein: CASSRGTSGGNTDTQYF.

The chain joins TRBV18 to TRBJ2-1; the D is unclear. V was trimmed by 6 bases and J by 0 bases, leaving 15 bases between them. Germline V gene data show CDR1 as KGHSH and CDR2 as LQKENI. The CDR3 covers 16 residues. CDR3: CASSLQSPSSYNEQFF. The CDR3 DNA follows: TGTGCCAGCTCCCTCCAGAGTCCTTCCTCCTACAATGAGCAGTTCTTC.

The chain recombines TRBV28 with TRBJ2-5; a possible D gene is TRBD1 (6 bases). V lost 3 bases and J lost 9, with 17 bases in between. This CDR3 has 14 residues. The V gene's germline CDR1 is MDHEN and CDR2 SYDVKM. CDR3 loop: CASSLSGALSPQYF. The CDR3 bases are TGTGCCAGCAGTTTGTCAGGGGCTCTATCCCCCCAGTACTTC.

This chain links TRBV11-2 with TRBJ2-2; D might be TRBD2 (5 bases). Germline assignment: CDR1 SGHAT and CDR2 FQNNGV. The CDR3 totals 17 residues. V was clipped by 5 bases and J by 0 bases, with 16 bases between them. DNA for the CDR3: TGTGCCAGCAGCCCCAGTAGGTGGGAGCCGAACACCGGGGAGCTGTTTTTT. Its protein is CASSPSRWEPNTGELFF. The full variable domain, in which reference TRBV11-2 and TRBJ2-2 provide the parts outside the CDR3, is EAGVAQSPRYKIIEKRQSVAFWCNPISGHATLYWYQQILGQGPKLLIQFQNNGVVDDSQLPKDRFSAERLKGVDSTLKIQPAKLEDSAVYLCASSPSRWEPNTGELFFGEGSRLTVL.

As for this clone: One end of the junction varies from germline; a read error may be responsible. The V call is TRBV27, the J call TRBJ1-2; no clear D gene. This CDR3 is built from 12 residues. Germline values: CDR1 MNHEY, CDR2 SMNVEV (reference sequence). CDR3: CASSLVGRRLFF. CDR3 coding DNA: TGTGCCAGCAGTTTAGTAGGGAGAAGGCTATTCTTC.

This chain uses TRBV2 with TRBJ2-4, with TRBD1 matching 8 bases. Germline CDR1 SNHLY, CDR2 FYNNEI. Unmatched junction bases numbered 4, after V lost 7 bases and J lost 2 bases. The CDR3 is made up of 14 amino acids. The CDR3 DNA is TGTGCCAGCACCCAGGGGGCGACCAAAAACATTCAGTACTTC. As protein: CASTQGATKNIQYF.

This chain links TRBV11-3 with TRBJ2-7; no clear D gene. CDR3 length: 12 amino acids. Germline V gives CDR1 SGHNT, CDR2 YENEEA. The germline V and J ends were trimmed by 5 bases and 2 bases, with 7 bases remaining between them. The CDR3 loop is CASSQDPYEQYF. Written as DNA, the CDR3 is TGTGCCAGCAGCCAAGATCCCTACGAGCAGTACTTC.